The sequence of this T cell receptor (beta chain) was determined in a study of cytomegalovirus exposure and HLA in healthy donors. Study-wide background: From HLA-typed donors, an early data release held roughly 80 million unique TCRs.

Germline lookup yields CDR1 LNHNV and CDR2 YYDKDF (reference sequence). The CDR3 sequence is 14 residues long. The ends were cut back, 5 bases at V and 1 base at J, with 11 bases in the middle. This clone appeared once. The study ran its PCR with 60 Vbeta and 13 Jbeta primers. Clones were sequenced by immunoSEQ multiplex PCR, and TCRdb holds only the in-frame ones, with some missing. The repertoire holds fewer than 200,000 clones, approximately 74% seen once, with roughly 3% in the top ten. Sequences were obtained from PBMCs. The origin of this receptor is a woman aged 25 to 39 in good health and CMV-seronegative. The J gene is TRBJ1-1, the V gene TRBV15; no reliable D call. The CDR3 DNA is TGTGCCACCAGCCAACGACTAGAGAACACTGAAGCTTTCTTT. This codes for CATSQRLENTEAFF.